This T cell receptor (beta chain) was obtained from a study of cytomegalovirus exposure and HLA in healthy donors. Only a few counts were recorded for this clone. A multiplex PCR was run with 60 Vbeta primers and 13 Jbeta primers. The method was immunoSEQ multiplex PCR; TCRdb's version includes in-frame clones alone and lacks a portion of them. The sample shows over 150,000 clones, roughly two thirds of them seen only once. There are 14 residues in the CDR3. Trimming pared 7 bases from V and 5 bases from J, leaving 15 bases between. Germline-derived CDR1 and CDR2 are LNHDA and SQIVND (reference sequence).

This chain joins TRBV19 and TRBJ1-5; no firm D call. The sample consisted of PBMCs. This receptor was obtained from a young woman in good health and CMV-seronegative. CDR3: CASNSRSRDQPQHF. CDR3 coding DNA: TGTGCCAGTAACTCCAGGTCCCGCGATCAGCCCCAGCATTTT.